The clone carrying this T cell receptor beta chain was seen only a few times. Its specificity is not known. This may stem from a read error, because a much larger clone lies one nucleotide away. TCRdb used MiXCR to reprocess the reads, holding one entry per CDR3 protein. The sample contains 800,000 to 950,000 distinct CDR3 sequences, about 31% of which appear only once. The entry originates in a study of T cell repertoires in cytomegalovirus infection. Study background: The study used recently identified HLA-C-restricted and well-studied HLA-B-restricted CMV epitopes. Signatures in public TCR beta sequences pointed to both CMV infection and matching HLA type.

Germline V gene lookup returns CDR1 SGHVS and CDR2 FNYEAQ. Trimming stripped 3 bases from V and 7 bases from J, with 9 bases between. The CDR3 is made up of 12 amino acids. The study's findings and limits: Summed public TCR beta family frequency identified CMV carriers bearing the relevant HLA. Clonotypes of TCR beta that were HLA-C-restricted and CMV-specific dominated the ex vivo response.

This clonotype originated in a human donor in good health (CMV status not recorded). Some clones in this sample may be carry-over from other donors' samples. The sample here was cultured CD8+ T cells from PBMCs, taken from culture after CMV antigen stimulation. This chain links TRBV7-6 with TRBJ1-1, with D perhaps TRBD1 (6 bases). This CDR3 reads CASSFGDIEAFF. The CDR3 DNA reads as TGTGCCAGCAGCTTTGGGGACATTGAAGCTTTCTTT.